Shown below are 2 T cell receptor beta chains from a single sample sequenced in a study of T cells after somatic rescue of genetic block. The data were produced by immunoSEQ multiplex PCR, yet TCRdb's version contains in-frame clones alone and is incomplete. The profile shows around 67,000 clones, roughly nine tenths of them singletons. The sample was peripheral blood mononuclear cells (PBMCs). These receptors originate from a man aged 35 to 55.

CDR3 sequence: CASSFIREEAFF. CDR3 sequence (DNA): TGTGCCAGCAGCTTCATCCGGGAGGAAGCTTTCTTT. V gene TRBV7-9 combines with J gene TRBJ1-1; the D is unclear. The CDR3 has 12 residues. Germline V gene data show CDR1 as SEHNR and CDR2 as FQNEAQ (reference sequence). The V end was cut by 3 bases, the J end by 8 bases, with 10 bases between.

CDR3 sequence: CASSFGTEAFF. The CDR3 bases are TGTGCCAGCAGTTTTGGGACTGAAGCTTTCTTT. This rearrangement joins TRBV28 to TRBJ1-1, with D hard to call. From germline, CDR1 is MDHEN and CDR2 SYDVKM. The CDR3 contains 11 residues. Trimming took off 3 bases at V and 5 bases at J, with 4 bases between the two ends.